These 7 T cell receptor beta chains came from one sample sequenced in a study of CD8+CD57+ T cells in acquired aplastic anemia. Profiling that covered TCR beta VDJ and CDR3 relied on genomic DNA as its template. Each CDR3 protein gets one entry after TCRdb re-called the reads with MiXCR. The sample consists of more than 150,000 distinct CDR3 sequences, 64% of them appearing once. Sequenced sample: sorted CD4+, CD8+, or CD8+CD57+ T cells (not recorded which) from PBMCs. The receptors shown here come from a human donor with severe aplastic anemia or a healthy control (not recorded which).

The chain joins TRBV7-2 to TRBJ2-1, with D perhaps TRBD1 (5 bases). The CDR3 has 15 amino acids. The ends were cut back, 1 base at V and 10 bases at J, with 17 bases in the middle. Germline V gene lookup returns CDR1 SGHTA and CDR2 FQGNSA. Here the CDR3 DNA reads TGTGCCAGCAGCTTAGAAGGGGCCTCAACAATCGAGCAGTTCTTC. Protein: CASSLEGASTIEQFF.

As to this clonotype: A read error is possible here, since a much larger clone lies one base away. Since no conserved phenylalanine or tryptophan closes the CDR3, a read error is the likely cause. The chain has TRBV2 and TRBJ2-7; D is perhaps TRBD1 (5 bases). Trimming removed 5 bases at V and 3 bases at J, with 11 bases between. CDR3 length equals 13 residues. Germline V CDR1 and CDR2: SNHLY, FYNNEI. The CDR3, as DNA: TGTGCCAGCAGTTACTTACAGGACTACGAGCAGTACCTC. Its translation is CASSYLQDYEQYL.

Concerning this clonotype: At one boundary the junction diverges from the germline segment, which might be a read error. The V and J genes are TRBV15 and TRBJ2-1; 7 positions agree with TRBD2. Germline loops: CDR1 LNHNV, CDR2 YYDKDF (reference sequence). There are 17 residues in the CDR3. The CDR3 protein is CATEGRGRGSSYDEQFF. The CDR3, as DNA: TGTGCCACCGAGGGGAGAGGGCGGGGGAGCTCCTACGATGAGCAGTTCTTC. The full variable domain, rest sourced from reference TRBV15 and TRBJ2-1, is DAMVIQNPRYQVTQFGKPVTLSCSQTLNHNVMYWYQQKSSQAPKLLFHYYDKDFNNEADTPDNFQSRRPNTSFCFLDIRSPGLGDTAMYLCATEGRGRGSSYDEQFFGPGTRLTVL.

DNA of the CDR3: TGTGCCAGTAGAGCCCGGGACCTACACTACGAGCAGTACTTC. This translates into CASRARDLHYEQYF. The V and J genes are TRBV19 and TRBJ2-7; D tentatively reads TRBD1 or TRBD2 (5 bases each). The CDR3 runs 14 residues. Germline V gene sequence: CDR1 LNHDA, CDR2 SQIVND (reference sequence). V was trimmed by 6 bases and J by 3 bases, leaving 15 bases between them.

A few counts support this clonotype. J is TRBJ2-7 and V is TRBV7-2, with D possibly called TRBD1 or TRBD2 (7 bases each). Trimming removed 5 bases from V and 2 bases from J, with 16 bases in between. Looked up from germline, CDR1 is SGHTA and CDR2 is FQGNSA. This CDR3 has 15 residues. The CDR3 nucleotides read TGTGCCAGCAGCCCAGCGGCAGGGGGGGCCTACGAGCAGTACTTC. Its protein is CASSPAAGGAYEQYF.

There are many counts of this clonotype. This chain connects TRBV19 to TRBJ1-1; TRBD1 aligns across 7 bases. The ends lost 4 bases at V and 7 bases at J; junction bases unmatched: 9. From germline, CDR1 is LNHDA and CDR2 SQIVND (reference sequence). The CDR3 has 14 residues. This chain's CDR3 is CASSSDPTGREAFF. The CDR3 coding sequence is TGTGCCAGTAGTAGCGACCCGACAGGGCGTGAAGCTTTCTTT.

This clonotype was observed a single time. V and J are TRBV3-1 and TRBJ2-7, with TRBD2 identical over 12 bases. V was pared by 3 bases and J by 8 bases, with 5 bases of the junction left unmatched. Per germline, CDR1 LGHDT and CDR2 YNNKEL (reference sequence). The CDR3 extends over 14 amino acids. CDR3 loop: CASSHLAGGRQQYF. The CDR3 DNA is TGTGCCAGCAGCCACCTAGCGGGGGGGCGGCAGCAGTACTTC.